The 7 T cell receptor beta chains reported below all come from one sample, sequenced in a study of blood T cell repertoires in COVID-19. The data were produced by immunoSEQ multiplex PCR, yet TCRdb's version contains in-frame clones alone and is incomplete. The table includes roughly 310,000 clones, roughly 90% detected once. Sequencing was performed on peripheral blood. These receptors originate from a woman in her fifties or sixties with active or convalescent COVID-19.

Only one count was recorded for this clone. This chain links TRBV15 with TRBJ1-5; TRBD1 might be the D (6 bases). The CDR3 extends over 17 amino acids. CDR1 and CDR2 (germline): LNHNV, YYDKDF (reference sequence). With 1 base removed from V and 0 bases from J, the gap between germline ends came to 13 bases. This CDR3 is CATSRGGAGGSNQPQHF. In DNA form, the CDR3 reads TGTGCCACCAGCAGAGGGGGGGCGGGAGGTAGCAATCAGCCCCAGCATTTT.

The chain is built from TRBV11-1 and TRBJ2-1; TRBD2 might be the D (7 bases). Trimming left V 1 base short and J 7 bases short, with 11 bases between. Germline V gene sequence: CDR1 SGHAT, CDR2 FQDESV (reference sequence). The CDR3 is made up of 14 amino acids. The CDR3 DNA reads as TGTGCCAGCAGCTTAGTAGGGGGGGAGAATGAGCAGTTCTTC. It codes for CASSLVGGENEQFF.

V gene TRBV6-2 or TRBV6-3 combines with J gene TRBJ2-2; 12 bases fit TRBD2. Germline values: CDR1 MNHEY, CDR2 SVGEGT. The V and J ends lost 4 bases and 1 base, in that order; junction bases with no gene match: 7. There are 18 residues in the CDR3. DNA of the CDR3: TGTGCCAGCAGTTTCGGACTAGCGGGGACTAAGAACACCGGGGAGCTGTTTTTT. The encoded protein is CASSFGLAGTKNTGELFF.

V is TRBV5-5 and J is TRBJ1-2; D unclear. Germline V gene lookup returns CDR1 SGHKS and CDR2 YYEKEE (reference sequence). The CDR3 runs to 12 residues. Trimming took off 0 bases at V and 8 bases at J, with 8 bases between the two ends. CDR3 loop: CASSLGYGGYTF. DNA of the CDR3: TGTGCCAGCAGCTTGGGGTACGGGGGCTACACCTTC.

V and J are TRBV7-8 and TRBJ1-3, with 7 bases lining up with TRBD1. The CDR3 runs to 15 residues. Germline CDR1 reads SGHVS; CDR2 reads FQNEAQ. Trimming cost V 0 bases and J 4 bases; bases outside gene matches: 3. CDR3 loop: CASSLATGSGNTIYF. CDR3 DNA: TGTGCCAGCAGCTTAGCGACAGGGTCCGGAAACACCATATATTTT.

This clone was observed once. The chain combines TRBV3-1 (or the pseudogene TRBV3-2) with TRBJ2-7; 12 bases fit TRBD1. CDR1 is LGHDT, CDR2 YNNKEL, per germline (reference sequence). With V trimmed by 7 bases and J by 0 bases, 7 bases remained unmatched. The CDR3 loop spans 16 amino acids. CDR3 nucleotides: TGTGCCAGCACCCGGGGACAGGGGGCCGGCTCCTACGAGCAGTACTTC. It yields the protein CASTRGQGAGSYEQYF.

This sequence joins TRBV19 and TRBJ1-6, with D unclear. CDR3 size: 14 residues. Per the germline V gene, CDR1 is LNHDA and CDR2 is SQIVND (reference sequence). Trimming removed 7 bases from V and 9 bases from J, with 16 bases in between. The CDR3 DNA follows: TGTGCCAGTACCGCGGGGAAGGGCGGTTCACCCCTCCACTTT. It translates to CASTAGKGGSPLHF.